The 6 T cell receptor beta chains reported below all come from one sample, sequenced in a study of shared clonotypes between healthy human individuals. Sequencing used immunoSEQ multiplex PCR; TCRdb keeps in-frame clones, though not all of them. The sample includes 1,400,000 or so clones, around 98.5% of them seen just once. The sample consisted of naive CD4+ T cells sorted from blood. The sample's subset: CD45RA+ positively selected. These receptors were collected from a man aged 30 to 39 in good health.

This CDR3 reads CASSPRREGVGEQYF. The CDR3 nucleotides are TGTGCCAGCAGCCCGAGGAGGGAGGGAGTGGGGGAGCAGTACTTC. The chain joins TRBV9 to TRBJ2-7, with 7 bases that match TRBD2. The CDR3 is made up of 15 amino acids. Germline loops: CDR1 SGDLS, CDR2 YYNGEE. J gave up 7 bases and V 4 bases, and 14 bases lay outside the gene matches.

This chain joins TRBV30 and TRBJ2-7; D remains ambiguous. V was shortened by 0 bases and J by 2 bases, with 11 bases between the two germline ends. The germline V gene encodes CDR1 GTSNPN and CDR2 SVGIG (reference sequence). The CDR3 sequence is 14 residues long. This chain's CDR3 is CAWSVRRDTYEQYF. The CDR3 bases are TGTGCCTGGAGTGTACGGAGAGACACCTACGAGCAGTACTTC.

The gene calls are TRBV28 and TRBJ1-2; D is uncertain. There are 13 residues in the CDR3. Trimming removed 6 bases from V and 2 bases from J, with 10 bases in between. CDR1 and CDR2 from the germline V gene are MDHEN and SYDVKM. CDR3 residues: CASSPTLNYGYTF. For the CDR3, the DNA is TGTGCCAGCAGCCCGACCCTAAACTATGGCTACACCTTC.

The rearrangement links TRBV5-1 to TRBJ2-4; 14 bases align to TRBD2. Trimming at V came to 4 bases and at J to 1 base, leaving 7 bases not matched to a gene. CDR1 and CDR2 from the germline V gene are SGHRS and YFSETQ. The CDR3 has 18 residues. The CDR3 DNA sequence: TGCGCCAGCAGCAAGGGACTAGCGGGAGTGTCGGCCAAAAACATTCAGTACTTC. This sequence encodes CASSKGLAGVSAKNIQYF.

The V gene is TRBV11-3, the J gene TRBJ2-7, with 8 positions matching TRBD2. From germline, CDR1 is SGHNT and CDR2 YENEEA. CDR3 size: 15 residues. J gave up 2 bases and V 5 bases, and 8 bases lay outside the gene matches. The DNA of the CDR3 is TGTGCCAGCAGCCTAGCGGGTTCCGGAACCTACGAGCAGTACTTC. Translating it yields CASSLAGSGTYEQYF.

The chain has TRBV6-1 and TRBJ1-4; D is undetermined. This CDR3 region has 15 residues. Trimming removed 7 bases from V and 6 bases from J, with 18 bases in between. Per the germline V gene, CDR1 is MNHNS and CDR2 is SASEGT. This chain's CDR3 is CASISILGSDEKLFF. CDR3 sequence (DNA): TGTGCCAGCATAAGTATTCTGGGTTCGGATGAAAAACTGTTTTTT.